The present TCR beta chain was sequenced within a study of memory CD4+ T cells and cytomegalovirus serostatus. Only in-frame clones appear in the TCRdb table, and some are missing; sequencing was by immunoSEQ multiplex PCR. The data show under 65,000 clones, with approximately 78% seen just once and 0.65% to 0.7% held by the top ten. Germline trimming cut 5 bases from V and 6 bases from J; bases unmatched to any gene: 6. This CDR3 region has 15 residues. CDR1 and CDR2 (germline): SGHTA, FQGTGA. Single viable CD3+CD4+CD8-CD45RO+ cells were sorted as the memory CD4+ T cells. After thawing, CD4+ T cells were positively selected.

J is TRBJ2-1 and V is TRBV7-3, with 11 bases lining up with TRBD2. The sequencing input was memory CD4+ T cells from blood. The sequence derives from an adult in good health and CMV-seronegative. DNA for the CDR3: TGTGCCAGCAGCCCTTCTAGCGGGAGGACCAATGAGCAGTTCTTC. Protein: CASSPSSGRTNEQFF.